This is a list of T cell receptor beta chains from one sample in a study of blood T cell repertoires in COVID-19. Generated by immunoSEQ multiplex PCR, the TCRdb table keeps only in-frame clones and is missing some. There are fewer than 500,000 clones in the sample; roughly 90% occur only once, and under 0.75% lies in the top ten. Sequencing used PBMCs or T cells enriched from blood (not recorded which). These receptors all stem from a woman younger than 30 who had recovered from COVID-19. Both conserved end residues are part of each CDR3. The order of the fields is D gene, clone size, J gene, V gene, CDR3 protein, CDR3 DNA. D genes are given only for firm matches. Some rows mark clone size as missing; the rest say once, few, many or name a class of expanded clone.

D gene: .
clone size: .
J gene: TRBJ2-7
V gene: TRBV9
CDR3 protein: CASSVGGANSYEQYF
CDR3 DNA: TGTGCCAGCAGCGTCGGTGGGGCGAACTCCTACGAGCAGTACTTC

D gene: .
clone size: .
J gene: TRBJ1-2
V gene: TRBV30
CDR3 protein: CAWSEGTYHRNSYGYTF
CDR3 DNA: TGTGCCTGGAGTGAGGGGACATACCACCGTAATAGCTATGGCTACACCTTC

D gene: TRBD1
clone size: .
J gene: TRBJ2-2
V gene: TRBV5-8
CDR3 protein: CASSFRQGATGELFF
CDR3 DNA: TGTGCCAGCAGCTTTAGGCAGGGGGCGACCGGGGAGCTGTTTTTT

D gene: TRBD1
clone size: .
J gene: TRBJ1-1
V gene: TRBV7-2
CDR3 protein: CASSDLGTVNTEAFF
CDR3 DNA: TGTGCCAGCAGCGACCTAGGGACAGTGAACACTGAAGCTTTCTTT

D gene: .
clone size: .
J gene: TRBJ2-1
V gene: TRBV24-1
CDR3 protein: CATSDSLGTSKNEQFF
CDR3 DNA: TGTGCCACCAGTGACTCCTTGGGGACATCCAAGAATGAGCAGTTCTTC

D gene: TRBD2
clone size: .
J gene: TRBJ2-2
V gene: TRBV10-3
CDR3 protein: CAIRASGGARTGELFF
CDR3 DNA: TGTGCCATCAGAGCTAGCGGGGGGGCCCGTACCGGGGAGCTGTTTTTT

D gene: .
clone size: .
J gene: TRBJ2-2
V gene: TRBV11-2
CDR3 protein: CASSLRGRNTGELFF
CDR3 DNA: TGTGCCAGCAGCTTAAGGGGAAGAAACACCGGGGAGCTGTTTTTT

D gene: TRBD1
clone size: .
J gene: TRBJ1-1
V gene: TRBV6-4
CDR3 protein: CASRRDRGGDTEAFF
CDR3 DNA: TGTGCCAGCAGGAGGGACAGGGGTGGGGACACTGAAGCTTTCTTT

D gene: .
clone size: .
J gene: TRBJ1-1
V gene: TRBV2
CDR3 protein: CASTKEMNTEAFF
CDR3 DNA: TGTGCCAGCACCAAAGAGATGAACACTGAAGCTTTCTTT

D gene: .
clone size: few
J gene: TRBJ1-6
V gene: TRBV18
CDR3 protein: CASSPSRGEDSPLHF
CDR3 DNA: TGTGCCAGCTCACCGTCACGGGGAGAGGATTCACCCCTCCACTTT

D gene: .
clone size: .
J gene: TRBJ1-1
V gene: TRBV25-1
CDR3 protein: CASSEFGLANTEAFF
CDR3 DNA: TGTGCCAGCAGTGAGTTTGGGCTGGCGAACACTGAAGCTTTCTTT

D gene: .
clone size: .
J gene: TRBJ2-7
V gene: TRBV7-3
CDR3 protein: CASSLGRGYEQYF
CDR3 DNA: TGTGCCAGCAGCTTAGGACGGGGGTACGAGCAGTACTTC

D gene: .
clone size: few
J gene: TRBJ1-2
V gene: TRBV29-1
CDR3 protein: CSVLKQANYGYTF
CDR3 DNA: TGCAGCGTTCTTAAACAGGCTAACTATGGCTACACCTTC

D gene: TRBD1
clone size: .
J gene: TRBJ1-2
V gene: TRBV15
CDR3 protein: CATSRDGTEGGNGYTF
CDR3 DNA: TGTGCCACCAGCAGAGATGGGACAGAGGGAGGAAATGGCTACACCTTC

D gene: .
clone size: .
J gene: TRBJ1-4
V gene: TRBV27
CDR3 protein: CASSLSRVEKLFF
CDR3 DNA: TGTGCCAGCAGTTTATCGAGGGTTGAAAAACTGTTTTTT

D gene: .
clone size: .
J gene: TRBJ2-7
V gene: TRBV12-3/TRBV12-4
CDR3 protein: CASSLVEDNEQYF
CDR3 DNA: TGTGCCAGCAGTTTAGTTGAAGACAACGAGCAGTACTTC

D gene: TRBD1
clone size: .
J gene: TRBJ2-5
V gene: TRBV2
CDR3 protein: CASGTVQETQYF
CDR3 DNA: TGTGCCAGCGGGACAGTACAAGAGACCCAGTACTTC

D gene: .
clone size: .
J gene: TRBJ2-2
V gene: TRBV5-1
CDR3 protein: CASSPDGGQLTGELFF
CDR3 DNA: TGCGCCAGCAGCCCTGACGGCGGACAGCTCACCGGGGAGCTGTTTTTT

D gene: TRBD1
clone size: .
J gene: TRBJ1-3
V gene: TRBV18
CDR3 protein: CASRDRDRVGNTIYF
CDR3 DNA: TGTGCCAGCCGTGACCGGGACAGGGTCGGAAACACCATATATTTT

D gene: TRBD2
clone size: .
J gene: TRBJ2-2
V gene: TRBV7-8
CDR3 protein: CASSLSLAGVSGELFF
CDR3 DNA: TGTGCCAGCAGCTTGTCCCTAGCGGGGGTTTCCGGGGAGCTGTTTTTT

D gene: .
clone size: .
J gene: TRBJ2-5
V gene: TRBV12-1
CDR3 protein: CASSFGGTQETQYF
CDR3 DNA: TGTGCCAGCAGCTTTGGCGGGACCCAAGAGACCCAGTACTTC

D gene: .
clone size: .
J gene: TRBJ1-2
V gene: TRBV7-9
CDR3 protein: CASSLEGGRNHGYTF
CDR3 DNA: TGTGCCAGCAGCTTAGAAGGAGGTCGTAATCACGGCTACACCTTC

D gene: .
clone size: .
J gene: TRBJ2-7
V gene: TRBV10-1
CDR3 protein: CATSTRGWGEQYF
CDR3 DNA: TGCGCCACTTCAACCAGGGGTTGGGGCGAGCAGTACTTC

D gene: TRBD2
clone size: .
J gene: TRBJ2-3
V gene: TRBV2
CDR3 protein: CASSPFGGTDTQYF
CDR3 DNA: TGTGCCAGCAGTCCCTTCGGGGGGACAGATACGCAGTATTTT

D gene: .
clone size: once
J gene: TRBJ1-1
V gene: TRBV29-1
CDR3 protein: CSVAGQLDTEAFF
CDR3 DNA: TGCAGCGTTGCAGGGCAGCTGGACACTGAAGCTTTCTTT

D gene: .
clone size: many
J gene: TRBJ1-1
V gene: TRBV28
CDR3 protein: CASTLGTEAFF
CDR3 DNA: TGTGCCAGCACCCTCGGCACTGAAGCTTTCTTT

D gene: TRBD1
clone size: .
J gene: TRBJ2-7
V gene: TRBV30
CDR3 protein: CAWTRGGSLYEQYF
CDR3 DNA: TGTGCCTGGACCAGAGGGGGCTCGTTGTATGAGCAGTACTTC

D gene: .
clone size: .
J gene: TRBJ1-1
V gene: TRBV7-9
CDR3 protein: CASSLWAGRRTEAFF
CDR3 DNA: TGTGCCAGCAGCCTATGGGCAGGGAGGAGGACTGAAGCTTTCTTT

D gene: .
clone size: .
J gene: TRBJ1-2
V gene: TRBV19
CDR3 protein: CASAQWDNGYTF
CDR3 DNA: TGTGCCAGTGCCCAGTGGGACAATGGCTACACCTTC

D gene: .
clone size: .
J gene: TRBJ2-6
V gene: TRBV19
CDR3 protein: CASTLSGANVLTF
CDR3 DNA: TGTGCCAGTACCCTCTCTGGGGCCAACGTCCTGACTTTC

D gene: .
clone size: .
J gene: TRBJ1-1
V gene: TRBV4-2
CDR3 protein: CASSQDRIIRAGSRNTEAFF
CDR3 DNA: TGTGCCAGCAGCCAAGATAGGATCATTCGGGCAGGGTCCAGGAACACTGAAGCTTTCTTT

D gene: TRBD1
clone size: few
J gene: TRBJ1-2
V gene: TRBV10-2
CDR3 protein: CASRPSGGGYTF
CDR3 DNA: TGCGCCAGCAGACCCTCAGGGGGCGGCTACACCTTC

D gene: .
clone size: .
J gene: TRBJ1-3
V gene: TRBV25-1
CDR3 protein: CASSDPGSSGNTIYF
CDR3 DNA: TGTGCCAGCAGTGATCCGGGGTCCTCTGGAAACACCATATATTTT

D gene: .
clone size: .
J gene: TRBJ1-5
V gene: TRBV4-1
CDR3 protein: CASSQDYDRRDQPQHF
CDR3 DNA: TGCGCCAGCAGCCAAGATTATGACAGGCGGGATCAGCCCCAGCATTTT

D gene: TRBD2
clone size: .
J gene: TRBJ2-4
V gene: TRBV13
CDR3 protein: CASSLRWSGGGAKNIQYF
CDR3 DNA: TGTGCCAGCAGCTTGCGGTGGAGCGGGGGAGGGGCCAAAAACATTCAGTACTTC

D gene: .
clone size: .
J gene: TRBJ1-4
V gene: TRBV10-3
CDR3 protein: CAIGGTTNEKLFF
CDR3 DNA: TGTGCCATCGGCGGGACAACTAATGAAAAACTGTTTTTT

D gene: .
clone size: .
J gene: TRBJ1-2
V gene: TRBV4-1
CDR3 protein: CASSQSRGGYGYTF
CDR3 DNA: TGCGCCAGCAGCCAAAGCAGGGGCGGCTATGGCTACACCTTC

D gene: TRBD1
clone size: .
J gene: TRBJ2-7
V gene: TRBV7-9
CDR3 protein: CASSSMTGESSYEQYF
CDR3 DNA: TGTGCCAGCAGCTCGATGACAGGGGAAAGCTCCTACGAGCAGTACTTC

D gene: .
clone size: .
J gene: TRBJ1-1
V gene: TRBV6-5
CDR3 protein: CASSPRGMLGTEAFF
CDR3 DNA: TGTGCCAGCTCCCCGCGGGGGATGTTAGGGACTGAAGCTTTCTTT

D gene: .
clone size: .
J gene: TRBJ2-3
V gene: TRBV5-6
CDR3 protein: CASSSTLAGEGVTDTQYF
CDR3 DNA: TGTGCCAGCAGCTCAACATTGGCAGGGGAAGGAGTCACAGATACGCAGTATTTT

D gene: .
clone size: .
J gene: TRBJ1-1
V gene: TRBV12-3/TRBV12-4
CDR3 protein: CASSLITGEAFF
CDR3 DNA: TGTGCCAGCAGTTTAATCACAGGTGAAGCTTTCTTT

D gene: .
clone size: few
J gene: TRBJ2-3
V gene: TRBV4-1
CDR3 protein: CASSQDSWDSNADTQYF
CDR3 DNA: TGCGCCAGCAGCCAAGATTCGTGGGACTCAAACGCAGATACGCAGTATTTT

D gene: TRBD1
clone size: .
J gene: TRBJ2-3
V gene: TRBV5-1
CDR3 protein: CASSLDEGQGGDTQYF
CDR3 DNA: TGCGCCAGCAGCCTGGACGAGGGACAGGGAGGGGATACGCAGTATTTT

D gene: .
clone size: .
J gene: TRBJ1-1
V gene: TRBV4-1
CDR3 protein: CASSQDLRNTEAFF
CDR3 DNA: TGCGCCAGCAGCCAAGATCTGCGAAACACTGAAGCTTTCTTT

D gene: .
clone size: .
J gene: TRBJ1-1
V gene: TRBV7-3
CDR3 protein: CASSRGMNTEAFF
CDR3 DNA: TGTGCCAGCAGCCGCGGAATGAACACTGAAGCTTTCTTT

D gene: .
clone size: .
J gene: TRBJ2-1
V gene: TRBV7-2
CDR3 protein: CASSLVVIAEQFF
CDR3 DNA: TGTGCCAGCAGCTTAGTAGTGATAGCGGAGCAGTTCTTC

D gene: TRBD1
clone size: .
J gene: TRBJ1-1
V gene: TRBV5-1
CDR3 protein: CASTPTDGNRDREGTEAFF
CDR3 DNA: TGCGCCAGTACTCCGACCGACGGAAATAGGGACAGGGAGGGGACTGAAGCTTTCTTT